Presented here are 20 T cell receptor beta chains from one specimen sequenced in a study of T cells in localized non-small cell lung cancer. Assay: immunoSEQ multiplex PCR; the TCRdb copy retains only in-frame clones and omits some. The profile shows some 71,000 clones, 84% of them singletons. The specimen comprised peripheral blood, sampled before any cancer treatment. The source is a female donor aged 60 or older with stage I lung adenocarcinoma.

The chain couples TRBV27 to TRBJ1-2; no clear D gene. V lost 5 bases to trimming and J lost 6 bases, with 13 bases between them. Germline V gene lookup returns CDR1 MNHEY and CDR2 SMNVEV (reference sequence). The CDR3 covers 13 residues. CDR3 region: CASSPASGNGYTF. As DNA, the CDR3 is TGTGCCAGCAGTCCCGCCTCGGGCAATGGCTACACCTTC.

The CDR3 here is CASSLGNSPLHF. The CDR3 coding sequence is TGTGCCAGCAGCTTGGGTAATTCACCCCTCCACTTT. This chain links TRBV5-4 with TRBJ1-6; D remains ambiguous. Germline V gene data show CDR1 as SGHNT and CDR2 as YYREEE (reference sequence). The V end lost 0 bases, the J end lost 6 bases, and 1 base lay between the germline ends. The CDR3 is 12 amino acids.

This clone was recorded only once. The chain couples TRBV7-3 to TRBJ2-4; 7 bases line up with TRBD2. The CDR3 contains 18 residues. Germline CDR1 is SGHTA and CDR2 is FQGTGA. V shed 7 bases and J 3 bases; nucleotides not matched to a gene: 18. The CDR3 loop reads CASNKGTTIGVIKNIQYF. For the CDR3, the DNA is TGTGCCAGCAACAAGGGGACTACTATAGGTGTAATCAAAAACATTCAGTACTTC.

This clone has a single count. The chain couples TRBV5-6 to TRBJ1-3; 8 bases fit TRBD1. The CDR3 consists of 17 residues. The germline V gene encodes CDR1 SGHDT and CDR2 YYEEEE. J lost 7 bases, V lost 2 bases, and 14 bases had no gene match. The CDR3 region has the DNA TGTGCCAGCAGCTTTCGACAGGGGCGCCTCTCGAGGAACACCATATATTTT. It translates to CASSFRQGRLSRNTIYF. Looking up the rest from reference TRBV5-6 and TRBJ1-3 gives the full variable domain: DAGVTQSPTHLIKTRGQQVTLRCSPKSGHDTVSWYQQALGQGPQFIFQYYEEEERQRGNFPDRFSGHQFPNYSSELNVNALLLGDSALYLCASSFRQGRLSRNTIYFGEGSWLTVV.

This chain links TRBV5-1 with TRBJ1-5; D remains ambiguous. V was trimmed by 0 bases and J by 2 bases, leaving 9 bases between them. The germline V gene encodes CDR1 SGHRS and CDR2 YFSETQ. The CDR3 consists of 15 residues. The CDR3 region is CASSLEGGGNQPQHF. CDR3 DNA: TGCGCCAGCAGCTTGGAAGGTGGCGGCAATCAGCCCCAGCATTTT.

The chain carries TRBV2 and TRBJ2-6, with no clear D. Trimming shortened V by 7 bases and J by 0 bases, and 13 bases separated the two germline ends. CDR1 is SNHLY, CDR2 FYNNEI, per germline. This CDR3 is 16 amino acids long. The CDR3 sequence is CASTEGPSSGANVLTF. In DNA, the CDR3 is TGTGCCAGCACCGAAGGCCCGAGCTCTGGGGCCAACGTCCTGACTTTC.

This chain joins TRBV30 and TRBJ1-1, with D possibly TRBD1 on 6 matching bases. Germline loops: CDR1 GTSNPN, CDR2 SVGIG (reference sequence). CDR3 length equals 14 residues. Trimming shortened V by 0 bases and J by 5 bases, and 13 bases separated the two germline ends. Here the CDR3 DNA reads TGTGCCTGGAGTGTTCCGGGGGGCGGAACTGAAGCTTTCTTT. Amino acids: CAWSVPGGGTEAFF.

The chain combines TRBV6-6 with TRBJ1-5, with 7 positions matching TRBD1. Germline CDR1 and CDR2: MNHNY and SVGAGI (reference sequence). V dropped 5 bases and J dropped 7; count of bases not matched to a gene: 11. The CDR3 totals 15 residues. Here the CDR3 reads CASSRGTAEGQPQHF. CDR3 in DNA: TGTGCCAGCAGTCGCGGGACAGCCGAGGGACAGCCCCAGCATTTT.

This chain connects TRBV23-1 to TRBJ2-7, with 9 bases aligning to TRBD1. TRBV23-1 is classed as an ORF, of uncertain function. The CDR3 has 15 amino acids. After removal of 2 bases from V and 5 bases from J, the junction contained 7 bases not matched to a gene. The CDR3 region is CASSQGDRDRDEQYF. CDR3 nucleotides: TGCGCCAGCAGTCAAGGGGACAGGGACCGGGACGAGCAGTACTTC.

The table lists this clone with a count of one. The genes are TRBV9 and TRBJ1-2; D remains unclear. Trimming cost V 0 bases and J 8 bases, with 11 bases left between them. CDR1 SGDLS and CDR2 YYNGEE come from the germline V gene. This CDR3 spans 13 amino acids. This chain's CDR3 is CASSVDQVGGYTF. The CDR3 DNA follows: TGTGCCAGCAGCGTAGATCAGGTGGGAGGCTACACCTTC.

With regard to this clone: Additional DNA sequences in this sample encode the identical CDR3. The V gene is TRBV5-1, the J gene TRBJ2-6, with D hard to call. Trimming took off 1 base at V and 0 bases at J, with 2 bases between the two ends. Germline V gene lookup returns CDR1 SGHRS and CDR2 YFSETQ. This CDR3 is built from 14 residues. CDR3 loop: CASSLSSGANVLTF. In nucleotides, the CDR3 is TGCGCCAGCAGCTTGAGCTCTGGGGCCAACGTCCTGACTTTC.

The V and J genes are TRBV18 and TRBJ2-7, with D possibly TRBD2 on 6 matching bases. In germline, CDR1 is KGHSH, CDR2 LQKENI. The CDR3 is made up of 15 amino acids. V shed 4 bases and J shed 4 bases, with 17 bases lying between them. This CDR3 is CASSQRTGATYEQYF. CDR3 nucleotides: TGTGCCAGCTCACAGAGAACGGGAGCAACGTACGAGCAGTACTTC.

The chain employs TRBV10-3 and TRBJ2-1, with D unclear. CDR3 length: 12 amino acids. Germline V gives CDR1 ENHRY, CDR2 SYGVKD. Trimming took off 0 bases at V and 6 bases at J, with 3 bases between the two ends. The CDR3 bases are TGTGCCATCAGTGAGTCTGGCAATGAGCAGTTCTTC. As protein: CAISESGNEQFF.

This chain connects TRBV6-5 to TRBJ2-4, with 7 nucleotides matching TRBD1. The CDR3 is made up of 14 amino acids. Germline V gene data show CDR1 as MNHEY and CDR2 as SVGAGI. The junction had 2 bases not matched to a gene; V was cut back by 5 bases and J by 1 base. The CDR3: CASSTDRAKNIQYF. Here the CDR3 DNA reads TGTGCCAGCAGTACGGACAGGGCCAAAAACATTCAGTACTTC.

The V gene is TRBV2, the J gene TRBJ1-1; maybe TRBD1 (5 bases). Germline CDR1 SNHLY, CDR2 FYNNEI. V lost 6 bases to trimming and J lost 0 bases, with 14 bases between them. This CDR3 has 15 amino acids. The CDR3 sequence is CASRMGRTMNTEAFF. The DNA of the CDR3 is TGTGCCAGCAGGATGGGACGGACTATGAACACTGAAGCTTTCTTT. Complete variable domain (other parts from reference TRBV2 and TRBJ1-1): EPEVTQTPSHQVTQMGQEVILRCVPISNHLYFYWYRQILGQKVEFLVSFYNNEISEKSEIFDDQFSVERPDGSNFTLKIRSTKLEDSAMYFCASRMGRTMNTEAFFGQGTRLTVV.

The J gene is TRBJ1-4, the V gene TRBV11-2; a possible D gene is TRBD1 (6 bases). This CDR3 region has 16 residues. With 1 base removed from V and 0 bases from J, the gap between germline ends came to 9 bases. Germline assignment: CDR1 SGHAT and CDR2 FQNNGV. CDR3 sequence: CASSLGTVATNEKLFF. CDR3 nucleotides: TGTGCCAGCAGCTTAGGGACAGTTGCAACTAATGAAAAACTGTTTTTT. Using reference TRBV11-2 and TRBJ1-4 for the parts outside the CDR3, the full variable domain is EAGVAQSPRYKIIEKRQSVAFWCNPISGHATLYWYQQILGQGPKLLIQFQNNGVVDDSQLPKDRFSAERLKGVDSTLKIQPAKLEDSAVYLCASSLGTVATNEKLFFGSGTQLSVL.

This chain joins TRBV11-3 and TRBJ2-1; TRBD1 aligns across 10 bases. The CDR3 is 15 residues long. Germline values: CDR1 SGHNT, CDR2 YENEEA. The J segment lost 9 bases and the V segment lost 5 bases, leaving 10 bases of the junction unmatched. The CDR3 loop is CASSEYDRGQGEQFF. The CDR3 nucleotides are TGTGCCAGCAGCGAATACGACAGGGGGCAGGGTGAGCAGTTCTTC.

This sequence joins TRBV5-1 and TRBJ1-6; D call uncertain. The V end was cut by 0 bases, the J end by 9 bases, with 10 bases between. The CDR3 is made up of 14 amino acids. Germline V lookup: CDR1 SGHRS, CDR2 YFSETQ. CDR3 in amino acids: CASSLGEGISPLHF. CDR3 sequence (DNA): TGCGCCAGCAGCTTGGGAGAGGGAATTTCACCCCTCCACTTT.

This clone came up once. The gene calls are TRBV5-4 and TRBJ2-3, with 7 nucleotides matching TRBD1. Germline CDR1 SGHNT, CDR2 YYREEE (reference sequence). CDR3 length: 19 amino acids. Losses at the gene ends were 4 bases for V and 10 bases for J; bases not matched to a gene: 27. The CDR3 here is CASSRPVTGARGGLSSQYF. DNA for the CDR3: TGTGCCAGCAGCCGACCGGTTACAGGGGCTAGGGGTGGGTTAAGTTCGCAGTATTTT.

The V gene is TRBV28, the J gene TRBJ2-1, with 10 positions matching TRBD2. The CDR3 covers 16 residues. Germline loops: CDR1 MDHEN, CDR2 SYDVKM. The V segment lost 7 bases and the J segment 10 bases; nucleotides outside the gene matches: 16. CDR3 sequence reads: CASTPQSAGGRGEQFF. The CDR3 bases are TGTGCCAGCACCCCACAATCAGCGGGAGGGAGAGGGGAGCAGTTCTTC. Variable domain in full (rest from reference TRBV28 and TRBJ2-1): DVKVTQSSRYLVKRTGEKVFLECVQDMDHENMFWYRQDPGLGLRLIYFSYDVKMKEKGDIPEGYSVSREKKERFSLILESASTNQTSMYLCASTPQSAGGRGEQFFGPGTRLTVL.